This TCR beta chain was identified during a study of CD8 T cells in ankylosing spondylitis. Study conclusions and caveats: A motif of roughly eight highly homologous TCR beta variants was seen as apparently characteristic of ankylosing spondylitis blood. There was reportedly significant enrichment of clones that were disease-linked in matched ankylosing spondylitis synovial fluid. Clones linked to the disease showed a CD8+ phenotype. They occurred at relatively low frequencies in peripheral blood.

The sample holds many counts of this clonotype. Its antigen is still unknown. A single record per CDR3 protein comes from TCRdb applying MiXCR to the 5' RACE reads. The sample shows some 200,000 distinct CDR3 sequences, about 6.7% of them seen only once. Trimming took 0 bases from V and 0 from J; bases not matched to a gene: 2. The CDR3 length is 15 residues. Germline V gives CDR1 SQVTM, CDR2 ANQGSEA. The origin of this receptor is a male donor with ankylosing spondylitis. The sample consisted of blood, either unsorted or a sorted T cell fraction (not recorded which). The rearrangement links TRBV29-1 to TRBJ2-3; 8 bases line up with TRBD1. CDR3 DNA sequence: TGCAGCGTTGAAGAGACAGGGGCCAGCACAGATACGCAGTATTTT. Its protein product is CSVEETGASTDTQYF.